Sequencing of this T cell receptor beta chain was carried out in a study of neoadjuvant anti-PD-1 for oral cavity cancer. Study-wide context: Patients without progression got a fourth dose around day 43. Whole-study findings and limits: Non-responders to neoadjuvant nivolumab had significantly more clonal PBMC T cells than responders. TCR analyses covered only a few patients per response group.

Cohort: HPV-negative, locally advanced oral cavity squamous cell carcinoma patients. CDR3 size: 13 residues. The V and J ends lost 1 base and 7 bases respectively, with 7 bases between them. Germline CDR1 KGHSH, CDR2 LQKENI. This clone was observed a few times. Its antigen is undetermined. Produced via immunoSEQ multiplex PCR; TCRdb's table is partial and in-frame only. The repertoire holds over 80,000 clones, with more than 80% as singletons. This specimen was PBMCs, taken before nivolumab (anti-PD-1) treatment. This TCR derives from a person between 35 and 79 years old with oral cavity squamous cell carcinoma. The chain uses TRBV18 and TRBJ2-2, with unresolved D. The CDR3 spells CASSPLLGGELFF. The CDR3, as DNA: TGTGCCAGCTCACCACTCTTGGGCGGGGAGCTGTTTTTT.